Listed here is a single T cell receptor beta chain. In the study's own analysis: Reference gene primer amplification gave estimated nucleated cell counts. The method was immunoSEQ multiplex PCR; TCRdb's version includes in-frame clones alone and lacks a portion of them. V and J calls and clone size are copied from that table; D and trimming were computed from the DNA. The table lists around 400,000 clones, about 90% of them singletons. Germline V CDR1 and CDR2: DFQATT, SNEGSKA (reference sequence). The V end lost 4 bases, the J end lost 4 bases, and 8 bases lay between the germline ends. The CDR3 consists of 11 residues. This sample was taken from a study of blood T cell repertoires in COVID-19. Study-level background: Italy, Spain and the United States were the sources of the convalescent and acute COVID-19 samples. PBMCs, B-cell-depleted T cells, or T cells were the source of the cDNA or gDNA that made up the material.

The receptor's source is a middle-aged man with acute or convalescent COVID-19. The specimen sequenced was peripheral blood. The V gene is TRBV20-1, the J gene TRBJ2-7; no definite D call. As DNA, the CDR3 is TGCAGTGCTACCCTAGATTACGAGCAGTACTTC. This codes for CSATLDYEQYF.